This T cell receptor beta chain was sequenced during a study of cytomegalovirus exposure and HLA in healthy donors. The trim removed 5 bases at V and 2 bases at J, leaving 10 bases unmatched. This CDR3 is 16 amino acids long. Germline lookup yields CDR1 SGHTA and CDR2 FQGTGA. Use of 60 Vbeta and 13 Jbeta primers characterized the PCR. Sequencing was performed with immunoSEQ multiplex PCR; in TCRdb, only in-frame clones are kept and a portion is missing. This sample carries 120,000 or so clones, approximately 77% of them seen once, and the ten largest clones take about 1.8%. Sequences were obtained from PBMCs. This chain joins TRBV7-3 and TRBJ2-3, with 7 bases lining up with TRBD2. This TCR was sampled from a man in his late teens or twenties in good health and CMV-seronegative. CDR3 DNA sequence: TGTGCCAGCAGCCTCACCGGTAGCGGGTCCACAGATACGCAGTATTTT. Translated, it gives CASSLTGSGSTDTQYF.